This TCR beta chain emerged from a study of Graves' ophthalmopathy and Graves' hyperthyroidism. Notes on the study in general: Stable hyperthyroidism and ophthalmopathy were told apart by a 13-signature model, which achieved 85% to 90% sensitivity and approximately 82% specificity. Most thyroid clonotypes with frequency above 0.001 were detected in blood too.

Amplification targeted the TCR beta CDR3 regions, with RNA transcripts as the source material. First-round RT-PCR relied on HTBI primers, and a second-round multiplex PCR came next. MiXCR was run by TCRdb on the multiplex PCR reads, yielding one entry per CDR3 protein. The repertoire holds about 390,000 distinct CDR3 sequences, with roughly 15% as singletons. This clonotype appeared many times. The target antigen is unknown. The clonotype originates from a woman under 30 with stable Graves' hyperthyroidism. Sequencing was carried out using peripheral blood.

The CDR3 nucleotides are TGTGCCAGCTCACCACCGTTACAGAACTATGGCTACACCTTC. It translates to CASSPPLQNYGYTF. The rearrangement joins TRBV18 to TRBJ1-2; D unresolved. Germline CDR1 reads KGHSH; CDR2 reads LQKENI. V lost 0 bases and J lost 2, with 7 bases in between. This CDR3 spans 14 amino acids.